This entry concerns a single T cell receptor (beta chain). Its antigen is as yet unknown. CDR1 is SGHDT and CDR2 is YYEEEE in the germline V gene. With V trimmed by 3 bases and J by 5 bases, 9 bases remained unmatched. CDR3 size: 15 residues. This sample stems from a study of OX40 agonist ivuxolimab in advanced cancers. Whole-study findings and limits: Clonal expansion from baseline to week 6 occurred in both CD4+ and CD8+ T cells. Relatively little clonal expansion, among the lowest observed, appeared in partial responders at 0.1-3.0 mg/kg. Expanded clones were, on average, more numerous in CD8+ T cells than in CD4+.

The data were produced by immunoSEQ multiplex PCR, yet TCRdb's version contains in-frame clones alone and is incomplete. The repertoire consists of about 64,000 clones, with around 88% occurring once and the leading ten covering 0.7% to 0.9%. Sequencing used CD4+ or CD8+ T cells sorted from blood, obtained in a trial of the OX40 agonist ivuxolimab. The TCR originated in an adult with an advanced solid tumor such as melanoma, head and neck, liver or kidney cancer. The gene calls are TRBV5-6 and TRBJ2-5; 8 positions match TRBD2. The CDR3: CASSSVRTSRETQYF. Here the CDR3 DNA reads TGTGCCAGCAGCTCCGTGAGGACTAGCAGGGAGACCCAGTACTTC.